The sample holds a few counts of the clone carrying this T cell receptor (beta chain). The antigen remains undetermined. The treatment: approximately nine-day PBMC culture with coronavirus spike peptide pools or control peptides (ViraFEST assay). An unexposed donor provided the CD4+ T cells, which were collected before the COVID-19 pandemic (2011-2018). IL-2 (roughly 10 IU/ml) and peptide pools (roughly 10 ug/ml) were added to cultures of under 2.5 million PBMCs per well. The data stem from a study of vaccination and CD4 T cells after COVID-19. Turning to the study itself: Post-vaccine sampling followed dose two by a median about 72 days (range 14 to 241). Overlapping SARS-CoV-2, HCoV-NL63, HCoV-OC43 and HCoV-229E spike peptides stimulated the cells.

The Oncomine TCR Beta short-read assay generated sequence data from the DNA of cultured CD4+ T cells. After culture, CD4+ T cells served as the source for genomic DNA extraction. TCRdb reprocessed the PCR reads via MiXCR and lists one record per CDR3 protein. The sample lists some 7,000 distinct CDR3 sequences, 25% to 35% occurring once. The V and J ends lost 3 bases and 1 base respectively, with 13 bases between them. CDR1 and CDR2 from the germline V gene are LNHNV and YYDKDF (reference sequence). The CDR3 length is 16 residues. This clonotype was sampled from a human donor in good health. The chain is built from TRBV15 and TRBJ2-1; D gene ambiguous. The sample taken for sequencing was CD4+ T cells from blood, cultured in vitro. The CDR3 reads CATSREKDSSYNEQFF. CDR3 sequence (DNA): TGTGCCACCAGCAGGGAAAAAGATTCTTCCTACAATGAGCAGTTCTTC.